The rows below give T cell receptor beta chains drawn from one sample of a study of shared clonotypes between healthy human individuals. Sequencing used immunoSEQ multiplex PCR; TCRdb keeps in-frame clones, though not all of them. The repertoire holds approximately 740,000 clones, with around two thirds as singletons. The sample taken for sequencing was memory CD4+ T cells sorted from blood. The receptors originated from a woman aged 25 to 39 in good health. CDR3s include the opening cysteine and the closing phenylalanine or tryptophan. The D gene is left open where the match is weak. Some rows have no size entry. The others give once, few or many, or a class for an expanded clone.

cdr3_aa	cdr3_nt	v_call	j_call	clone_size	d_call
CASSFGGKPQHF	TGTGCCAGCAGTTTTGGGGGAAAGCCCCAGCATTTT	TRBV28	TRBJ1-5	-	-
CASSPGRGSGYTF	TGCGCCAGCAGCCCCGGCAGGGGTAGTGGCTACACCTTC	TRBV4-1	TRBJ1-2	-	-
CATSRDDGEQETQYF	TGTGCCACCAGCAGAGATGACGGAGAACAAGAGACCCAGTACTTC	TRBV15	TRBJ2-5	-	-
CASSLKQRNTEAFF	TGTGCCAGCAGTTTAAAACAGAGAAACACTGAAGCTTTCTTT	TRBV28	TRBJ1-1	-	-
CASSSWPTRGNEQFF	TGTGCCAGCAGCTCCTGGCCCACTCGGGGGAATGAGCAGTTCTTC	TRBV5-6	TRBJ2-1	-	-
CASSYSGQANEKLFF	TGCGCCAGCAGCTATTCGGGACAGGCTAATGAAAAACTGTTTTTT	TRBV5-1	TRBJ1-4	few	TRBD1
CASSFAGLTNEKLFF	TGTGCCAGCAGCTTCGCGGGACTGACTAATGAAAAACTGTTTTTT	TRBV27	TRBJ1-4	-	-
CASSHGTAYGYTF	TGCGCCAGCAGCCACGGGACAGCCTATGGCTACACCTTC	TRBV4-1	TRBJ1-2	-	TRBD1
CASSSTPTGGHGYTF	TGTGCCAGCAGCTCGACCCCAACAGGGGGCCATGGCTACACCTTC	TRBV28	TRBJ1-2	few	TRBD1
CASSQTGGYGYTF	TGTGCCAGCAGCCAGACAGGGGGGTATGGCTACACCTTC	TRBV4-2	TRBJ1-2	many	TRBD1
CASTEGGSYNEQFF	TGTGCCAGCACCGAAGGAGGGTCCTACAATGAGCAGTTCTTC	TRBV11-2	TRBJ2-1	-	-
CSVDDGYTF	TGCAGCGTAGATGACGGCTACACCTTC	TRBV29-1	TRBJ1-2	-	-
CASSLEVAPVNF	TGTGCCAGCAGCTTAGAGGTTGCCCCGGTGAACTTC	TRBV7-9	TRBJ2-7	-	-
CASSRGQLHEQFF	TGTGCCAGCTCCCGAGGACAGCTCCATGAGCAGTTCTTC	TRBV18	TRBJ2-1	-	-
CASSDTGNQPQHF	TGTGCCAGCTCAGATACAGGGAATCAGCCCCAGCATTTT	TRBV18	TRBJ1-5	-	-
CASSTPPVTGKRGNQPQHF	TGTGCCAGTAGTACCCCACCAGTCACAGGGAAGAGGGGCAATCAGCCCCAGCATTTT	TRBV19	TRBJ1-5	few	-
CATQGSGTGVSYEQYF	TGTGCCACCCAGGGGTCCGGGACAGGGGTCTCCTACGAGCAGTACTTC	TRBV2	TRBJ2-7	-	TRBD1
CASSFMTGSQPQHF	TGTGCCAGCAGCTTCATGACAGGGTCTCAGCCCCAGCATTTT	TRBV5-5	TRBJ1-5	-	TRBD1
CASSQSKVGKLFF	TGTGCCAGCAGCCAATCTAAGGTTGGAAAACTGTTTTTT	TRBV16	TRBJ1-4	-	-
CASSPDRALNQPQHF	TGTGCCAGCAGCCCTGACAGGGCCCTTAATCAGCCCCAGCATTTT	TRBV7-2	TRBJ1-5	many	TRBD1
CASSPSVGTYNEQFF	TGTGCCAGCTCACCTAGTGTGGGGACCTACAATGAGCAGTTCTTC	TRBV18	TRBJ2-1	-	-
CASSLESAVAADTQYF	TGTGCCAGCAGCTTAGAATCGGCCGTCGCCGCAGATACGCAGTATTTT	TRBV11-2	TRBJ2-3	-	-
CASSGGLADLPRGTDTQYF	TGTGCCAGCAGTGGGGGACTAGCGGATCTCCCAAGGGGCACAGATACGCAGTATTTT	TRBV6-1	TRBJ2-3	-	TRBD2
CASRRQDTEQFF	TGTGCCAGCAGACGACAGGATACTGAGCAGTTCTTC	TRBV6-1	TRBJ2-1	-	-
CASSLLRRGNAGELFF	TGTGCCAGCAGCTTACTGAGGAGGGGTAACGCCGGGGAGCTGTTTTTT	TRBV7-8	TRBJ2-2	-	-
CASSALAGGYNEQFF	TGTGCCAGCAGTGCACTAGCGGGAGGTTACAATGAGCAGTTCTTC	TRBV6-1	TRBJ2-1	-	TRBD2
CASSFGGVANYGYTF	TGTGCCAGCAGCTTCGGGGGAGTCGCTAACTATGGCTACACCTTC	TRBV5-6	TRBJ1-2	few	-
CASSLAWGQRYEQYF	TGCGCCAGCAGCTTGGCTTGGGGCCAGCGGTACGAGCAGTACTTC	TRBV5-1	TRBJ2-7	-	-
CASRRGIGQPQHF	TGTGCCAGCAGGAGGGGAATCGGTCAGCCCCAGCATTTT	TRBV27	TRBJ1-5	once	-
CASSYFAGFENIQYF	TGTGCCAGCAGTTACTTCGCGGGTTTCGAAAACATTCAGTACTTC	TRBV6-5	TRBJ2-4	-	-
CASSDRDYEQYF	TGTGCCAGTAGTGACAGGGATTACGAGCAGTACTTC	TRBV19	TRBJ2-7	few	TRBD1
CASSQGGLAGRRFSYEQYF	TGCGCCAGCAGCCAAGGAGGGCTAGCGGGACGCCGCTTCTCCTACGAGCAGTACTTC	TRBV4-1	TRBJ2-7	-	TRBD2
CASSNAGTGYEQYF	TGTGCCAGCTCGAACGCCGGGACAGGGTACGAGCAGTACTTC	TRBV18	TRBJ2-7	once	TRBD1
CASSAWVKGTEAFF	TGTGCCAGCAGTGCTTGGGTAAAAGGCACTGAAGCTTTCTTT	TRBV6-5	TRBJ1-1	-	-
CASHSGRAYEQYF	TGTGCCAGCCATAGCGGGAGGGCCTACGAGCAGTACTTC	TRBV28	TRBJ2-7	-	TRBD2
CASRVRGAEAFF	TGTGCCAGCCGGGTGAGGGGGGCTGAAGCTTTCTTT	TRBV6-1	TRBJ1-1	-	-
CASSQEGGGGGQPQHF	TGTGCCAGCAGCCAAGAAGGGGGAGGGGGCGGTCAGCCCCAGCATTTT	TRBV4-2	TRBJ1-5	-	TRBD1